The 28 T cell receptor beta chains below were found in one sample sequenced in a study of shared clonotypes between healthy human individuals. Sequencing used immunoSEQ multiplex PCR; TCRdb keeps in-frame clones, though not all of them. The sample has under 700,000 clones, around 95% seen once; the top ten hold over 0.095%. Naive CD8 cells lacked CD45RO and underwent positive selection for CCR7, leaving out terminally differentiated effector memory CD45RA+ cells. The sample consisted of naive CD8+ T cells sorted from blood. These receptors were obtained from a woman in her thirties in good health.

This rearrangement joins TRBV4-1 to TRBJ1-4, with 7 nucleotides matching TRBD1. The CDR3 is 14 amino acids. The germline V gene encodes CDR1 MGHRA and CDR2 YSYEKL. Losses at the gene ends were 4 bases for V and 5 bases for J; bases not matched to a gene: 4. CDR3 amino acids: CASSPWDRNEKLFF. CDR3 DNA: TGCGCCAGCAGCCCCTGGGACAGAAATGAAAAACTGTTTTTT.

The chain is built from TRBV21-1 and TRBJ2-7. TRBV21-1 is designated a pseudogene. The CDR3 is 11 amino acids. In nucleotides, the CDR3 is TGTGCCAGCTGCAGTCCCTACGAGCAGTACTTC. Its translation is CASCSPYEQYF.

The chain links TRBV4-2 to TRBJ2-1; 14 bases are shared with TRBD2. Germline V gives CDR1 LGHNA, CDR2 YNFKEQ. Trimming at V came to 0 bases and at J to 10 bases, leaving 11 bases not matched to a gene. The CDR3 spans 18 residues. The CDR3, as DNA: TGTGCCAGCAGCCAAGAAAATCCGGGACTAGCGGGAGCTTGGGAGCAGTTCTTC. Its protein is CASSQENPGLAGAWEQFF.

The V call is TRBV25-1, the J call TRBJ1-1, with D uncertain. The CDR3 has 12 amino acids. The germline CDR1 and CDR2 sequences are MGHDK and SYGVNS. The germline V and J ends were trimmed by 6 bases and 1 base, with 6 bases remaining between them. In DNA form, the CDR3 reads TGTGCCAGCAGGGGTAGGAACACTGAAGCTTTCTTT. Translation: CASRGRNTEAFF.

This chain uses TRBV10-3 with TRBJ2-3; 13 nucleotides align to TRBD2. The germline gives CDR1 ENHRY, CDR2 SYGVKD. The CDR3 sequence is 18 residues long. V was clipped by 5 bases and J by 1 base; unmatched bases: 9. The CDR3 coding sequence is TGTGCCATCAGTATTCGGACTAGCGGGAGTGCCGGCACAGATACGCAGTATTTT. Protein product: CAISIRTSGSAGTDTQYF.

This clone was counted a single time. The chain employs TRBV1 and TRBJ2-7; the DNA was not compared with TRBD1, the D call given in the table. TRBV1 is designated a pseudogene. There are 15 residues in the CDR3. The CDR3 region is CTSIQGVDSSWEQYF. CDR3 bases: TGCACCAGCATCCAAGGGGTAGACAGTAGTTGGGAGCAGTACTTC.

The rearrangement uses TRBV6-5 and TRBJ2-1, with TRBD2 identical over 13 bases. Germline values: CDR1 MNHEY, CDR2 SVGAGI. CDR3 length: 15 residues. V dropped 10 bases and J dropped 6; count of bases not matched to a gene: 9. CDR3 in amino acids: CATVDRTSGSNEQFF. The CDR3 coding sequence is TGTGCCACCGTGGACCGGACTAGCGGGAGCAATGAGCAGTTCTTC.

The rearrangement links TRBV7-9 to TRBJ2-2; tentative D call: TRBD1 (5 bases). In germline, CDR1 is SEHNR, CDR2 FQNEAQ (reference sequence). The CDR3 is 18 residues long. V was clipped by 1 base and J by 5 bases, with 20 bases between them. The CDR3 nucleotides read TGTGCCAGCAGCTTAGACAGGCAGGGCTGGAAATTTACCGGGGAGCTGTTTTTT. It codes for CASSLDRQGWKFTGELFF.

DNA for the CDR3: TGTGCCAGCAGCTCCGGGACCCTCGCAGATACGCAGTATTTT. Translated: CASSSGTLADTQYF. The genes are TRBV7-3 and TRBJ2-3; D may correspond to TRBD1 or TRBD2 (5 bases each). The CDR3 covers 14 residues. From germline, CDR1 is SGHTA and CDR2 FQGTGA. V shed 4 bases and J shed 4 bases, with 12 bases lying between them.

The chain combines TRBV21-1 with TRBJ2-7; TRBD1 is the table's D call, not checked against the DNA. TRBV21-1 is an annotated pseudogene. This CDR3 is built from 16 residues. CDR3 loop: CASSRPGQGYSYEQYF. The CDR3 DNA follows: TGTGCCAGCAGCCGCCCGGGACAGGGCTACTCCTACGAGCAGTACTTC.

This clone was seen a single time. The CDR3 reads CASSLDRGTSPLHF. In nucleotides, the CDR3 is TGTGCCAGCAGCCTGGACAGGGGGACTTCACCCCTCCACTTT. The rearrangement links TRBV27 to TRBJ1-6; TRBD1 aligns across 10 bases. The V segment lost 6 bases and the J segment 9 bases; nucleotides outside the gene matches: 5. This CDR3 is 14 amino acids long. The germline CDR1 and CDR2 sequences are MNHEY and SMNVEV (reference sequence).

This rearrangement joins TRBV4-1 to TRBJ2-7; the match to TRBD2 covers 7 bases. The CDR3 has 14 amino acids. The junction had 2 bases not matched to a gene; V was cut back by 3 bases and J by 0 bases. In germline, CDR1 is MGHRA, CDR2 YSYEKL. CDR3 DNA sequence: TGCGCCAGCAGCCACTTAGCGGGCTCCTACGAGCAGTACTTC. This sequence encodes CASSHLAGSYEQYF.

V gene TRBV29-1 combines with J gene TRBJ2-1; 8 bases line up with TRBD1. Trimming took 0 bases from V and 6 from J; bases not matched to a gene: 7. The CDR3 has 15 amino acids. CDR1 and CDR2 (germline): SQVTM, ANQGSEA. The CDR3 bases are TGCAGCGTTGAAGAAGGACAGGGCCCCCCCAATGAGCAGTTCTTC. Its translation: CSVEEGQGPPNEQFF.

CDR3 protein: CASSLTPRGPRYEQYF. Written as DNA, the CDR3 is TGTGCCAGCAGCTTAACGCCCAGGGGACCCAGGTACGAGCAGTACTTC. The genes are TRBV11-2 and TRBJ2-5, with a tentative D call TRBD1 (6 bases). The end of the DNA fits TRBJ2-7 better, so the J call may be wrong. This CDR3 spans 16 amino acids. Germline CDR1 and CDR2: SGHAT and FQNNGV.

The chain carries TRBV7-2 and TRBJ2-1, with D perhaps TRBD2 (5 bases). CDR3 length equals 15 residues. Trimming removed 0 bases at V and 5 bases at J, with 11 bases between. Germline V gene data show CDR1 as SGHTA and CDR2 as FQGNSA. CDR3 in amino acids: CASSLAGDRDNEQFF. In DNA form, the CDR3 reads TGTGCCAGCAGCTTAGCGGGAGATCGTGACAATGAGCAGTTCTTC. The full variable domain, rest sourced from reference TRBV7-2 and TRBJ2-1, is GAGVSQSPSNKVTEKGKDVELRCDPISGHTALYWYRQSLGQGLEFLIYFQGNSAPDKSGLPSDRFSAERTGGSVSTLTIQRTQQEDSAVYLCASSLAGDRDNEQFFGPGTRLTVL.

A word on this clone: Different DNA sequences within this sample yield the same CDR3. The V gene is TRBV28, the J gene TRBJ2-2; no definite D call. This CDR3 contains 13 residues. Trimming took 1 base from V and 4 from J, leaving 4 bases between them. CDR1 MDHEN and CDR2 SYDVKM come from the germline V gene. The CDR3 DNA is TGTGCCAGCAGTTTATCCGGCACCGGGGAGCTGTTTTTT. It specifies CASSLSGTGELFF. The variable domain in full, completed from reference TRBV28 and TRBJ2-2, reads DVKVTQSSRYLVKRTGEKVFLECVQDMDHENMFWYRQDPGLGLRLIYFSYDVKMKEKGDIPEGYSVSREKKERFSLILESASTNQTSMYLCASSLSGTGELFFGEGSRLTVL.

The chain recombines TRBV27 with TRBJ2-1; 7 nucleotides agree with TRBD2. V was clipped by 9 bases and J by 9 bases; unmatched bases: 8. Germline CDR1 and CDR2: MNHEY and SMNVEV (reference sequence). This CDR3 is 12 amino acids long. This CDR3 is CASLSGTGEQFF. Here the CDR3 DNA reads TGTGCCAGTCTCAGCGGGACGGGTGAGCAGTTCTTC.

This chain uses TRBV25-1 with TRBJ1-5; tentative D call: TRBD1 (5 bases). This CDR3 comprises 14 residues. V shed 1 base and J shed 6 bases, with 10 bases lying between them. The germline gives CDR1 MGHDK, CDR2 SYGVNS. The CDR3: CASSEWGKSQPQHF. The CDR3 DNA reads TGTGCCAGCAGTGAATGGGGGAAGAGTCAGCCCCAGCATTTT.

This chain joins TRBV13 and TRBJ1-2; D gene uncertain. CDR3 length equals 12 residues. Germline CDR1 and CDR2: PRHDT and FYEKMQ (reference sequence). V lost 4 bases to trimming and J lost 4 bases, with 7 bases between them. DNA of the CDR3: TGTGCCAGCAGCTCGGGAGGCTATGGCTACACCTTC. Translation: CASSSGGYGYTF. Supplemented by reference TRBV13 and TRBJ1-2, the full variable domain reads AAGVIQSPRHLIKEKRETATLKCYPIPRHDTVYWYQQGPGQDPQFLISFYEKMQSDKGSIPDRFSAQQFSDYHSELNMSSLELGDSALYFCASSSGGYGYTFGSGTRLTVV.

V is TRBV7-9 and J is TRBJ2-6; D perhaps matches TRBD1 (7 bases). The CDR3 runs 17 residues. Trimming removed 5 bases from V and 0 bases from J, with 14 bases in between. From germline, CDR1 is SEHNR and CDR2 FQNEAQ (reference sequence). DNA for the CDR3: TGTGCCAGCAGCCTGGGGGGACAGAGCTCTGGGGCCAACGTCCTGACTTTC. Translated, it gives CASSLGGQSSGANVLTF.

The CDR3 loop reads CALAGNGYEQYF. As DNA, the CDR3 is TGTGCACTTGCAGGGAATGGGTACGAGCAGTACTTC. V is TRBV6-1 and J is TRBJ2-7; weak D call: TRBD1 (5 bases). CDR3 length: 12 amino acids. From germline, CDR1 is MNHNS and CDR2 SASEGT.

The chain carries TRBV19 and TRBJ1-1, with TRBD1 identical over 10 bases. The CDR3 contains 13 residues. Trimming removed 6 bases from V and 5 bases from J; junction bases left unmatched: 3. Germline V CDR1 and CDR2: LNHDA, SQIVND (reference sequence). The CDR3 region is CASRRTGGTEAFF. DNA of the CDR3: TGTGCCAGTAGGAGGACAGGGGGGACTGAAGCTTTCTTT.

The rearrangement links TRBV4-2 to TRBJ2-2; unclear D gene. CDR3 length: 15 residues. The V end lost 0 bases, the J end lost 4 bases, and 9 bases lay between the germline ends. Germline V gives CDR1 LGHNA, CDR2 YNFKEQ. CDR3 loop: CASSQEGTFTGELFF. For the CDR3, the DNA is TGTGCCAGCAGCCAAGAAGGCACCTTCACCGGGGAGCTGTTTTTT.

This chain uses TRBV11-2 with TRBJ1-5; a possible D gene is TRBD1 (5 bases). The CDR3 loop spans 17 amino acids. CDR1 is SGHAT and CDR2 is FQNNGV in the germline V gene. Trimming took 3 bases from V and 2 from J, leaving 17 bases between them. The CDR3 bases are TGTGCCAGCAGCTTCGGGACCTCGACGACGGGCAATCAGCCCCAGCATTTT. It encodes CASSFGTSTTGNQPQHF.

The CDR3 reads CAISENQGAGNQPQHF. DNA for the CDR3: TGTGCCATCAGTGAGAACCAGGGGGCCGGCAATCAGCCCCAGCATTTT. The V call is TRBV10-3, the J call TRBJ1-5, with 8 bases matching TRBD1. The V segment lost 2 bases and the J segment 2 bases; nucleotides outside the gene matches: 5. Germline V gives CDR1 ENHRY, CDR2 SYGVKD. The CDR3 is 16 amino acids.

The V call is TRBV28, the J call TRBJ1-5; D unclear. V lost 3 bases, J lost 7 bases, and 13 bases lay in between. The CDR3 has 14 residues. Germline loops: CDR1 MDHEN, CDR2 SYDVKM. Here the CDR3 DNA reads TGTGCCAGCAGTTTTCTGGGATCACGGCAGCCCCAGCATTTT. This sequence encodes CASSFLGSRQPQHF. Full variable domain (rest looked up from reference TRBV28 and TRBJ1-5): DVKVTQSSRYLVKRTGEKVFLECVQDMDHENMFWYRQDPGLGLRLIYFSYDVKMKEKGDIPEGYSVSREKKERFSLILESASTNQTSMYLCASSFLGSRQPQHFGDGTRLSIL.

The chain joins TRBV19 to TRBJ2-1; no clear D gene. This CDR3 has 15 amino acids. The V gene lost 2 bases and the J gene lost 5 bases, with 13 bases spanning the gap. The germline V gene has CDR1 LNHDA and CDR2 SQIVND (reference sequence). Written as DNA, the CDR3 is TGTGCCAGTAGTATACAAGGGTTAGGGAACAATGAGCAGTTCTTC. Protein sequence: CASSIQGLGNNEQFF.

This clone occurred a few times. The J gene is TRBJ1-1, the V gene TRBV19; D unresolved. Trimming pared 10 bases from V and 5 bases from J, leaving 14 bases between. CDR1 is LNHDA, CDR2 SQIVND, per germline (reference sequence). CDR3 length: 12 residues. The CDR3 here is CATRRLGTEAFF. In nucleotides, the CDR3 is TGTGCCACAAGGCGACTGGGAACTGAAGCTTTCTTT.